This is a list of T cell receptor beta chains from one sample in a study of T cell repertoires in cytomegalovirus infection. In TCRdb, the reads were re-called with MiXCR into one record per CDR3 protein. The table records approximately 990,000 distinct CDR3 sequences, around 32% of them present only once. Their target antigens are unknown. Sequencing was performed on cultured CD8+ T cells from PBMCs, taken from culture after CMV antigen stimulation. These receptors were obtained from a human donor in good health (CMV status not recorded). Some clones in this sample may be carry-over from other donors' samples. Each CDR3 is given without its conserved first and last residue. Size is omitted from some rows. Given values are once, few, many or a class for expanded clones.

clone_size,v_call,cdr3_aa
NA,TRBV6-8,ASSPSNSGAGDTQY
NA,TRBV5-4,ASSGGQGRDIQY
few,TRBV28,ASSLSSGHYTDTQY
NA,TRBV19,ASSNGLYIEAF
NA,TRBV29-1,SVAWGDEQF
NA,TRBV6-6,ASTNNQPQH
many,TRBV7-8,ASTQLGFGEKYSNQPQH
few,TRBV4-3,ASSQALAAGELF
NA,TRBV28,AGGGSLYNEQF
many,TRBV7-2,ASRLGERIRRTTDTQY
NA,TRBV15,ATRINRGRVQPQH
many,TRBV7-2,ASSPGTSDEQF
NA,TRBV12-3/TRBV12-4,ASSSDESNEKLF
few,TRBV7-6,ASSLYGGEQY
few,TRBV7-9,ASSLARTDPLYEQY
many,TRBV7-9,ASSPEGQKKETQY
few,TRBV6-6,ANWDPGGYGYT
few,TRBV6-1,ASSDRSSTDTQY
NA,TRBV12-3/TRBV12-4,ASSFGTPSSYNSPLH
NA,TRBV24-1,ATSDGGEQY
NA,TRBV19,ASQNRGNSYEQY